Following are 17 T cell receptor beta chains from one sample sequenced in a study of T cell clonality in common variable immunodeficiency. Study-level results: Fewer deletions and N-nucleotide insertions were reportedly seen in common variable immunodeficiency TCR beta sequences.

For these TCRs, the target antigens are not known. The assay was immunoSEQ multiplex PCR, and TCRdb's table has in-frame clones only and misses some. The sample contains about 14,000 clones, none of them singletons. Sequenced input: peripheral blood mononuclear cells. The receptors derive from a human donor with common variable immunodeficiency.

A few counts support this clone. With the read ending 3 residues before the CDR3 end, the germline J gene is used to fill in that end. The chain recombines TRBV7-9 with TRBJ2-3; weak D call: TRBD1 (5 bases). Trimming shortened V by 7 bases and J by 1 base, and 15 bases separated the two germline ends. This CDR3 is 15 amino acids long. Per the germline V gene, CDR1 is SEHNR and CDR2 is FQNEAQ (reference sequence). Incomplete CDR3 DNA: TGTGCCAGCACCCTTCCCAGGGCGGGCACAGATACG. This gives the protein CASTLPRAGTDT. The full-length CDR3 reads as CASTLPRAGTDTQYF.

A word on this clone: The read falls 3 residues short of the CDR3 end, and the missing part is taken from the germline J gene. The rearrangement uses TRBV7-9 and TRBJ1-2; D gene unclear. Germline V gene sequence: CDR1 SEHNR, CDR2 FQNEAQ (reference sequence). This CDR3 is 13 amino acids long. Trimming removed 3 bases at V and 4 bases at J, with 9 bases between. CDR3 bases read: TGTGCCAGCAGCTTGCAGGTCCTCTATGGC. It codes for CASSLQVLYG. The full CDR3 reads CASSLQVLYGYTF. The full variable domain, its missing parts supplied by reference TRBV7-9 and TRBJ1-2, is DTGVSQNPRHKITKRGQNVTFRCDPISEHNRLYWYRQTLGQGPEFLTYFQNEAQLEKSRLLSDRFSAERPKGSFSTLEIQRTEQGDSAMYLCASSLQVLYGYTFGSGTRLTVV.

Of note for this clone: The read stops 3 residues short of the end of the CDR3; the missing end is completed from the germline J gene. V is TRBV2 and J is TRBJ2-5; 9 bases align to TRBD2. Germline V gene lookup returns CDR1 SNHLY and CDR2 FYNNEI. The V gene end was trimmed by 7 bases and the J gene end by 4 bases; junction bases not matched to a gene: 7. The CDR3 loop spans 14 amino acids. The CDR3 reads CASTRTSAGETQYF. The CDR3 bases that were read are TGTGCCAGCACCAGGACTAGCGCGGGAGAGACC.

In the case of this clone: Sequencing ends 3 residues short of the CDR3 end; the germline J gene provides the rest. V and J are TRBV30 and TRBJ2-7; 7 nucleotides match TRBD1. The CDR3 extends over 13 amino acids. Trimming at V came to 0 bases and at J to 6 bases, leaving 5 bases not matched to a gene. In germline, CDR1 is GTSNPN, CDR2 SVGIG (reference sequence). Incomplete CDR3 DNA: TGTGCCTGGAGTGTACTCAACAGGGGCGAG. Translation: CAWSVLNRGE. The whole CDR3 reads CAWSVLNRGEQYF.

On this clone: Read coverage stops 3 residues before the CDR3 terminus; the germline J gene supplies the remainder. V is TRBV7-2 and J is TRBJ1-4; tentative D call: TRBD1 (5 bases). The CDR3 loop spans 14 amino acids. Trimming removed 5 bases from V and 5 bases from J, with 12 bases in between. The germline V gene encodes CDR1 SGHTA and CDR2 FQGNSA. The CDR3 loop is CASSPTGGNEKLFF. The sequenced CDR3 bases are TGTGCCAGCAGCCCCACCGGGGGGAATGAAAAA.

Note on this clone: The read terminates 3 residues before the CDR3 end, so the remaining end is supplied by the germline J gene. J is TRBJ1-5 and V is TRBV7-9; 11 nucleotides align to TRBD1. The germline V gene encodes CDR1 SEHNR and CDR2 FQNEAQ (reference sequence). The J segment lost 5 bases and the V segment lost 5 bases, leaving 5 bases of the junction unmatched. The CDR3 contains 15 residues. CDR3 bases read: TGTGCCAGCAGCCGGACGGGACAGGGGGATCAGCCC. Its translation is CASSRTGQGDQP. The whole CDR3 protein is CASSRTGQGDQPQHF.

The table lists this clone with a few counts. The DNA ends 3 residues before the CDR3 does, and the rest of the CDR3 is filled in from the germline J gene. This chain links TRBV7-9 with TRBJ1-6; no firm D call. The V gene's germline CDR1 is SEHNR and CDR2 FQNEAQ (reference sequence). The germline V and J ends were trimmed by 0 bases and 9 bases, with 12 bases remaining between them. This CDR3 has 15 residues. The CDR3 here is CASSLARARGSPLHF. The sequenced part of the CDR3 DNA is TGTGCCAGCAGCTTAGCGCGGGCACGGGGTTCACCC.

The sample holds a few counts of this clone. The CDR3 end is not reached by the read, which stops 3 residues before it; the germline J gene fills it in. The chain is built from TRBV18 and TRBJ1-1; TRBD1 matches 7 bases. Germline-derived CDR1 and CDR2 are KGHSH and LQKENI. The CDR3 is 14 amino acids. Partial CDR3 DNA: TGTGCCAGCTCACTCGAACGACAGGGTCCCGAA. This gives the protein CASSLERQGPE. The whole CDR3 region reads CASSLERQGPEAFF.

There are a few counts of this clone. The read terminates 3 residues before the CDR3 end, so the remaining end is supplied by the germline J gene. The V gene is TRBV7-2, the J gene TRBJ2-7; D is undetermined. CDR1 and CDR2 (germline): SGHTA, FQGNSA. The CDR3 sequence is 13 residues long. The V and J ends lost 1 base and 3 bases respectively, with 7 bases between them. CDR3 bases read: TGTGCCAGCAGCTTAGTCTCGGGCTACGAG. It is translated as CASSLVSGYE. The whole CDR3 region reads CASSLVSGYEQYF. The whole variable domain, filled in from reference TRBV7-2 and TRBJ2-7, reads GAGVSQSPSNKVTEKGKDVELRCDPISGHTALYWYRQSLGQGLEFLIYFQGNSAPDKSGLPSDRFSAERTGGSVSTLTIQRTQQEDSAVYLCASSLVSGYEQYFGPGTRLTVT.

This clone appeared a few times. This CDR3 is CAWRTGFDGYTF. The CDR3 DNA, read in part, is TGTGCCTGGAGAACAGGGTTTGATGGC. The V gene is TRBV30, the J gene TRBJ1-2; TRBD1 might be the D (6 bases). The read ends 3 residues early relative to the CDR3; the germline J gene fills the gap. The CDR3 contains 12 residues. Trimming shortened V by 3 bases and J by 6 bases, and 11 bases separated the two germline ends. CDR1 and CDR2 (germline): GTSNPN, SVGIG (reference sequence).

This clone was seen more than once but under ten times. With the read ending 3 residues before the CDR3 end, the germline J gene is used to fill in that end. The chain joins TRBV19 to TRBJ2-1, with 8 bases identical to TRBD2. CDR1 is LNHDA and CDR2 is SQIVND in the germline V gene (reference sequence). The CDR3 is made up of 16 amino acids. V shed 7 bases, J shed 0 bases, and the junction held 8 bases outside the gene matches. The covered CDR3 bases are TGTGCCAGTAAACGGGGGGGCCCAAGCTCCTACAATGAG. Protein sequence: CASKRGGPSSYNE. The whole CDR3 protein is CASKRGGPSSYNEQFF.

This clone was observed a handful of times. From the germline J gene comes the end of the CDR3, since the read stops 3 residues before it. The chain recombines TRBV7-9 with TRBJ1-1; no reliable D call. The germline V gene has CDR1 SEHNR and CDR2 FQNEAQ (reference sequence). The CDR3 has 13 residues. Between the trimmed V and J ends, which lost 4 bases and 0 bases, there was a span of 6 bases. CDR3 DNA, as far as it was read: TGTGCCAGCAGCTCCCCATTGAACACTGAA. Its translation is CASSSPLNTE. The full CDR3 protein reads CASSSPLNTEAFF.

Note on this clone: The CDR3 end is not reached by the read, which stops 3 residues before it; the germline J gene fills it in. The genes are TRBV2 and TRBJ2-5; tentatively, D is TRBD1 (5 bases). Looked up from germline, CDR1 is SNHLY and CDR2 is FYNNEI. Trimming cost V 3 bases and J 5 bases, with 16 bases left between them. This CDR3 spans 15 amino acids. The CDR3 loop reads CASSETDMGRETQYF. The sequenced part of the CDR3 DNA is TGTGCCAGCAGTGAGACCGATATGGGGCGGGAGACC.

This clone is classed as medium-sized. The CDR3 sequence is CASSQGRMGNQPQHF. CDR3 DNA (partial): TGTGCCAGTAGTCAGGGTCGGATGGGCAATCAGCCC. The chain combines TRBV19 with TRBJ1-5; D perhaps matches TRBD1 (5 bases). The read finishes 3 residues shy of the CDR3 end, and the germline J gene is used to complete it. The CDR3 totals 15 residues. V was shortened by 5 bases and J by 2 bases, with 13 bases between the two germline ends. Germline CDR1 is LNHDA and CDR2 is SQIVND (reference sequence).

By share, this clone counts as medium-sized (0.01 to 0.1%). The sequenced part of the CDR3 DNA is TGTGCCAGCAATTGTCTCAGGGGTCCCGATGACGAG. This translates into CASNCLRGPDDE. The full CDR3 reads CASNCLRGPDDEQYF. V gene TRBV2 combines with J gene TRBJ2-7; D perhaps matches TRBD1 (6 bases). The CDR3 end lies 3 residues beyond the end of the read and is filled in from the germline J gene. Germline CDR1 and CDR2: SNHLY and FYNNEI. V was pared by 7 bases and J by 5 bases, with 21 bases between. CDR3 size: 15 residues.

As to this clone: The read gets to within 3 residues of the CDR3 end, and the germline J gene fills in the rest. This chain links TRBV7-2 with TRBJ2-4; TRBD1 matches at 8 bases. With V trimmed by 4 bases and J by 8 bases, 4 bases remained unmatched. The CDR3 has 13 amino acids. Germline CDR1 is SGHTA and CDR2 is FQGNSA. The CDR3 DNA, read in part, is TGTGCCAGCAGCTACGGGACAGGTGACATT. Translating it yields CASSYGTGDI. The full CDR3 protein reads CASSYGTGDIQYF.

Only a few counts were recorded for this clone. The CDR3 loop reads CASSQQGNGYTF. Incomplete CDR3 DNA: TGTGCCAGCAGCCAGCAGGGGAATGGC. V and J are TRBV7-9 and TRBJ1-2, with D possibly being TRBD1 (6 bases). The read finishes 3 residues shy of the CDR3 end, and the germline J gene is used to complete it. The V and J ends lost 5 bases and 6 bases respectively, with 10 bases between them. The CDR3 is made up of 12 amino acids. Germline V CDR1 and CDR2: SEHNR, FQNEAQ (reference sequence).